This T cell receptor (beta chain) was observed in a study of regulatory T cells in long-lasting Graves disease. Time point here: newly diagnosed GD, antithyroid drugs for less than 3 months. TCR sequences were obtained from RNA taken from PBMCs. This CDR3 spans 12 amino acids. Per the germline V gene, CDR1 is MNHEY and CDR2 is SMNVEV (reference sequence). V shed 9 bases, J shed 8 bases, and the junction held 8 bases outside the gene matches. Investigators prepared the TCR beta libraries by applying iRepertoire HTBI primers and Arm-PCR of CDR3 regions. MiXCR was run by TCRdb on the multiplex PCR reads, yielding one entry per CDR3 protein. The sample shows 350,000 to 450,000 distinct CDR3 sequences, 16% of them seen only once. Concerning this clonotype: This sequence may be a read error, since a much larger clone differs from it by one base.

This same sample was also taken into another study, of T cells in Graves' hyperthyroidism and ophthalmopathy.

The sample was peripheral blood mononuclear cells (PBMCs), taken at new diagnosis, from a patient treated with antithyroid drugs. The chain carries TRBV27 and TRBJ2-3, with TRBD2 matching 7 bases. The sequence was collected from a man in his forties with Graves disease. CDR3 in amino acids: CASRSPGGTQYF. In DNA form, the CDR3 reads TGTGCCAGTCGGTCCCCGGGAGGTACGCAGTATTTT.